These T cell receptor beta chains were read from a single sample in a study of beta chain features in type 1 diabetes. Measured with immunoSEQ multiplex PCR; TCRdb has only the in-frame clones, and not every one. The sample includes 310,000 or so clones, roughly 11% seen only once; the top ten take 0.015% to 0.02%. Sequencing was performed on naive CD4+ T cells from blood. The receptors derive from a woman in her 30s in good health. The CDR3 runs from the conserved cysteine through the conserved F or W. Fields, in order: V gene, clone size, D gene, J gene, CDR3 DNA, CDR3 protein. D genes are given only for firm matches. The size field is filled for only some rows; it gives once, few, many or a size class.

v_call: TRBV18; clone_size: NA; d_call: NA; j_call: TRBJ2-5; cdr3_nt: TGTGCCAGCTCACCCCCGCCCGGACACACAGAGACCCAGTACTTC; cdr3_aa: CASSPPPGHTETQYF
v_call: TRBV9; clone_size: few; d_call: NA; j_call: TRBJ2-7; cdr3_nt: TGTGCCAGCAGCGCGCGGGACGGATCCTACGAGCAGTACTTC; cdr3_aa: CASSARDGSYEQYF
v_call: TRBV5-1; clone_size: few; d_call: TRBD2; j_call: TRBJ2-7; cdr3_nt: TGCGCCAGCAGCTCGTTCAGCGGGAGGTTCTCCTACGAGCAGTACTTC; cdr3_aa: CASSSFSGRFSYEQYF
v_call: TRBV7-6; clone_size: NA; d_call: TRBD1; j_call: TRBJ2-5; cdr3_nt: TGTGCCAGCAGCTCTTTCGGACAGGGCCAAGAGACCCAGTACTTC; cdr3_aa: CASSSFGQGQETQYF
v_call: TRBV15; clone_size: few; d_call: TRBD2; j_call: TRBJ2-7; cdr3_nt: TGTGCCACCAGCAGAGGACTAGCGGGAGAGTACGAGCAGTACTTC; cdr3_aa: CATSRGLAGEYEQYF
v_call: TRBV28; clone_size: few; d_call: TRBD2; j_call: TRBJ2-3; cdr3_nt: TGTGCCAGCAGTTTCGGGGGGGTCATCCCAGATACGCAGTATTTT; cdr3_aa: CASSFGGVIPDTQYF
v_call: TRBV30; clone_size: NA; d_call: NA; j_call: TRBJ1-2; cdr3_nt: TGTGCCTGGAGTGTACTGGCCCAGGGCTTCGATCATGGCTACACCTTC; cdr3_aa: CAWSVLAQGFDHGYTF
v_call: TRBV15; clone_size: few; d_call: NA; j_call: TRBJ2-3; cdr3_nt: TGTGCCACCAGCAGCAGGGTAGGAAGCTACACAGATACGCAGTATTTT; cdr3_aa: CATSSRVGSYTDTQYF
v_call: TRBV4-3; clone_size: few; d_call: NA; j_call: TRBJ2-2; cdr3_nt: TGCGCCAGCAGCCAGGATACAGGGTGGACCGGGGAGCTGTTTTTT; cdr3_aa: CASSQDTGWTGELFF
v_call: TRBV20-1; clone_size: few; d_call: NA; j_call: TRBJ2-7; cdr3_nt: TGCAGTGGACTATTCTCCTACGAGCAGTACTTC; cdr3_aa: CSGLFSYEQYF
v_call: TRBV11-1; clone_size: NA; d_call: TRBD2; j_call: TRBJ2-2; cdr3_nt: TGTGCCAGCAGTTTACGACTAGCGGGAGTCGACACCGGGGAGCTGTTTTTT; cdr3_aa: CASSLRLAGVDTGELFF
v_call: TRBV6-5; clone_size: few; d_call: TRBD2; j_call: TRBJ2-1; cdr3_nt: TGTGCCAGCAGTACAGGGACTAGCATTCTTGAGCAGTTCTTC; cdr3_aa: CASSTGTSILEQFF
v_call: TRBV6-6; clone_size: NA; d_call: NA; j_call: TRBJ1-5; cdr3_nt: TGTGCCAGCAGTTACACAGGGATAAGCAATCAGCCCCAGCATTTT; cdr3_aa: CASSYTGISNQPQHF
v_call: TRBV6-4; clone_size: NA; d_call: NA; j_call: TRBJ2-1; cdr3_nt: TGTGCCAGCAGTCGGGAGTTAAGCTACAATGAGCAGTTCTTC; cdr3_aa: CASSRELSYNEQFF
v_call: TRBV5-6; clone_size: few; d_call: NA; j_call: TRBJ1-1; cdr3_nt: TGTGCCAGCAGCTTGGAATACGGGAGGAACACTGAAGCTTTCTTT; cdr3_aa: CASSLEYGRNTEAFF
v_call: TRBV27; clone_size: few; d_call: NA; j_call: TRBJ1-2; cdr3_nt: TGTGCCAGCAGTCTGCGCGCAGGGGAAGGTGTACTCTTCTATGGCTACACCTTC; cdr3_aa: CASSLRAGEGVLFYGYTF
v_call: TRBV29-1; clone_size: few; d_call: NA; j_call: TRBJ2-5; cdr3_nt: TGCAGCGTTGACGTCGAGACCCAGTACTTC; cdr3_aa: CSVDVETQYF
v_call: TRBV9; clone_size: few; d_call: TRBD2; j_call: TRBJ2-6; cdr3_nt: TGTGCCAGCAGGGGGGGGGACGGGGCCAACGTCCTGACTTTC; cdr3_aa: CASRGGDGANVLTF
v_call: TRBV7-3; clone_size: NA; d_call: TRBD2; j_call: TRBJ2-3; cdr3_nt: TGTGCCAGCAGCTTAGACCCCGGACTAGCGGGATATACGCAGTATTTT; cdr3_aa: CASSLDPGLAGYTQYF
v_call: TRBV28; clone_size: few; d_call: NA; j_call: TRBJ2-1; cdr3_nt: TGTGCCAGCAGTGTAGGGGGACGGGACAATGAGCAGTTCTTC; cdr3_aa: CASSVGGRDNEQFF
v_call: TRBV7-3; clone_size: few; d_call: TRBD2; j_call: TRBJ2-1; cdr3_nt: TGTGCCAGCAGCTCCACGGGGGGCAATGAGCAGTTCTTC; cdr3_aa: CASSSTGGNEQFF
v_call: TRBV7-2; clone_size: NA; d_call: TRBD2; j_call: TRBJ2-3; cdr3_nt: TGTGCCAGCAGCTCGGCACTAGCGGGAGGGCAAGATACGCAGTATTTT; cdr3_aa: CASSSALAGGQDTQYF
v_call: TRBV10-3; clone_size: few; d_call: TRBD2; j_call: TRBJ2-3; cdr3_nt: TGTGCCATCAGTGACGGGCGGGAGGTATCAGATACGCAGTATTTT; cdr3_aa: CAISDGREVSDTQYF
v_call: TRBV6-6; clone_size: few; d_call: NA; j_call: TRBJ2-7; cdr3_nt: TGTGCCAGCAGTCTAGGGGGCGAGCAGTACTTC; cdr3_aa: CASSLGGEQYF
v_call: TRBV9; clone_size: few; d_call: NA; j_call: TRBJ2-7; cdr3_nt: TGTGCCAGCAGCGTAGCTTTGGACTACTCCTACGAGCAGTACTTC; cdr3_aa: CASSVALDYSYEQYF
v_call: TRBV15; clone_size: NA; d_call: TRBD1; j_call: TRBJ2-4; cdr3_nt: TGTGCCACCAGCTCCCGACAGGGGGCTTGGGCCAAAAACATTCAGTACTTC; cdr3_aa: CATSSRQGAWAKNIQYF
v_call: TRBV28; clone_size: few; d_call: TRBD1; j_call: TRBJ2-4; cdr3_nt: TGTGCCAGCAGTTTAAAACAGGGGGCGCCTGACATTCAGTACTTC; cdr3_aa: CASSLKQGAPDIQYF
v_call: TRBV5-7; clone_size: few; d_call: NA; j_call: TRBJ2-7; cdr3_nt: TGTGCCAGCAGCTTGGCCCAGGGGACCTCCTACGAGCAGTACTTC; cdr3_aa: CASSLAQGTSYEQYF
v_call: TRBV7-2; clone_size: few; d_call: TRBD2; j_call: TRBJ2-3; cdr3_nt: TGTGCCAGCAGCCCCCCCAGCGGGAGGGCCACAGATACGCAGTATTTT; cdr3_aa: CASSPPSGRATDTQYF
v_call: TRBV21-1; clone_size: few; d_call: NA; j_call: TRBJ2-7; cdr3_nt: TGTGCCAGCAGCAAAGCTAGCGAGGCCGTATACGAGCAGTACTTC; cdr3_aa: CASSKASEAVYEQYF
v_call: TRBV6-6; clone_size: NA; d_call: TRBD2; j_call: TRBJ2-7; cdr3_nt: TGTGCCAGCAGTTTATTAGGGGCTAGCGGGAGGGACGAGCAGTACTTC; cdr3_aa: CASSLLGASGRDEQYF
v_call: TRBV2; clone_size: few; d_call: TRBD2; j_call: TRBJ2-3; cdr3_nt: TGTGCCAGGAAGGGACTAGCGGGAGTCTATACGCAGTATTTT; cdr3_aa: CARKGLAGVYTQYF
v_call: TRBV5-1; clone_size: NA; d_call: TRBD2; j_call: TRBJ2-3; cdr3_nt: TGCGCCAGCAGCTCGCCGATCGGACTAGCGGGAGGCCACGATTATACGCAGTATTTT; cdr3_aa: CASSSPIGLAGGHDYTQYF
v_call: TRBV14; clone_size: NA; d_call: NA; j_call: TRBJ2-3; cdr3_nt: TGTGCCAGCAGCCAAGACCCTTTGGGAGGAGTCAGCACAGATACGCAGTATTTT; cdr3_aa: CASSQDPLGGVSTDTQYF
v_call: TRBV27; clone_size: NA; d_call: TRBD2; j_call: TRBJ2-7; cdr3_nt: TGTGCCAGCAGTTTGGGCGGGAGACCTACCTACGAGCAGTACTTC; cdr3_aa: CASSLGGRPTYEQYF
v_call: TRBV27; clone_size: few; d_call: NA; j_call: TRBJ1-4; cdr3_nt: TGTGCCAGCAGTTTATCGTTATATGAAAAACTGTTTTTT; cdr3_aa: CASSLSLYEKLFF
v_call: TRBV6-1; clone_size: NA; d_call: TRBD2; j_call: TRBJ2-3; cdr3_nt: TGTGCCAGCAGTGAAAGTACGGCGGGAGTTCAACAAGATACGCAGTATTTT; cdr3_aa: CASSESTAGVQQDTQYF
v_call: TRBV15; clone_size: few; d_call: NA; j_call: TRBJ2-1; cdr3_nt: TGTGCCACCAGTGCCGCGGGGTCCTACAATGAGCAGTTCTTC; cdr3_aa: CATSAAGSYNEQFF
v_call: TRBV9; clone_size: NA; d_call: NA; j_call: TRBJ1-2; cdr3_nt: TGTGCCAGCAGCGTAGACGGGGGGGGTGGAAATGGCTACACCTTC; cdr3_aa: CASSVDGGGGNGYTF
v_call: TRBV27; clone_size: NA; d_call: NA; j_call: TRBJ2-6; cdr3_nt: TGTGCCAGCAGTTTAACTATCCCTGCCAACGTCCTGACTTTC; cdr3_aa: CASSLTIPANVLTF
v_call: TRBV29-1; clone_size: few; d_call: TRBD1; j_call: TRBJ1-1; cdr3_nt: TGCAGCGTTGCCGGGGACAGGGGGTTGAACACTGAAGCTTTCTTT; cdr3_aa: CSVAGDRGLNTEAFF
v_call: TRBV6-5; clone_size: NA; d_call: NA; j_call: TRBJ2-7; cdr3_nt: TGTGCCAGCAGTTATATAAGCGGGTTCGACTACGAGCAGTACTTC; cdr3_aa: CASSYISGFDYEQYF
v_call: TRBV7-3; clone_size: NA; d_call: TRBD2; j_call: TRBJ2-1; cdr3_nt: TGTGCCAGCAGCTACTCGGGACTAGCGGGAGCGTACAATGAGCAGTTCTTC; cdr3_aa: CASSYSGLAGAYNEQFF
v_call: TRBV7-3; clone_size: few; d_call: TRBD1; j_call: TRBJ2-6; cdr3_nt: TGTGCCAGCAGCTTCATTCCCGGGACAGGGGGCCTCAACGTCCTGACTTTC; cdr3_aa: CASSFIPGTGGLNVLTF